What follows are 6 T cell receptor beta chains derived from one specimen sequenced in a study of blood T cell repertoires in COVID-19. TCRdb's copy holds only in-frame clones and misses some; the assay was immunoSEQ multiplex PCR. The sample has 90,000 or so clones; about 88% are singletons. Sequencing input: peripheral blood. Receptors were obtained from a woman older than 75 with active COVID-19.

V and J are TRBV28 and TRBJ1-5, with TRBD1 matching 8 bases. With 6 bases clipped from V and 2 bases from J, the junction kept 15 bases outside the gene matches. Germline V gene data show CDR1 as MDHEN and CDR2 as SYDVKM. The CDR3 covers 18 residues. This CDR3 is CASRSIGQGYFGNQPQHF. The CDR3 DNA reads as TGTGCCAGCAGGTCGATAGGACAGGGCTACTTTGGCAATCAGCCCCAGCATTTT.

The chain couples TRBV6-7 to TRBJ1-4; D remains unclear. TRBV6-7 qualifies as an ORF whose function is uncertain. The V end was cut by 5 bases, the J end by 13 bases, with 11 bases between. This CDR3 has 11 residues. CDR3 in amino acids: CASSEKPGLFF. DNA for the CDR3: TGTGCCAGCAGTGAAAAACCGGGACTGTTTTTT.

The rearrangement links TRBV25-1 to TRBJ2-1, with D perhaps TRBD1 (7 bases). The germline gives CDR1 MGHDK, CDR2 SYGVNS. The CDR3 extends over 16 amino acids. V was pared by 6 bases and J by 8 bases, with 23 bases between. CDR3 in amino acids: CASSYEPIRGVHEQFF. The DNA for the CDR3 is TGTGCCAGCAGCTACGAACCAATCAGGGGGGTCCATGAGCAGTTCTTC.

V and J are TRBV27 and TRBJ2-1, with a weak D call TRBD1 (5 bases). Looked up from germline, CDR1 is MNHEY and CDR2 is SMNVEV (reference sequence). The CDR3 runs 17 residues. The V and J ends lost 3 bases and 4 bases respectively, with 19 bases between them. DNA of the CDR3: TGTGCCAGCAGTTTCAGGGCGGTACCCCATCAATACAATGAGCAGTTCTTC. Its translation: CASSFRAVPHQYNEQFF.

The rearrangement uses TRBV19 and TRBJ1-1; D unclear. The CDR3 covers 14 residues. The germline CDR1 and CDR2 sequences are LNHDA and SQIVND (reference sequence). V gave up 5 bases and J gave up 2 bases, with 12 bases separating them. CDR3 sequence reads: CASSPRTFNTEAFF. For the CDR3, the DNA is TGTGCCAGTAGTCCCCGGACTTTTAACACTGAAGCTTTCTTT.

This clone was seen only a few times. The chain recombines TRBV28 with TRBJ1-5, with 7 bases matching TRBD1. J lost 6 bases, V lost 6 bases, and 8 bases had no gene match. The CDR3 spans 14 residues. Germline CDR1 and CDR2: MDHEN and SYDVKM. CDR3 in amino acids: CASRHTGERQPQHF. The CDR3 nucleotides are TGTGCCAGCAGACACACAGGGGAACGTCAGCCCCAGCATTTT.